Below, 7 T cell receptor beta chains from the same sample are listed, as sequenced in a study of tumor and adjacent non-tumor tissue in lung cancer. The template was RNA from unsorted bulk tissue. The library came from three nested PCR rounds adapted from ARM-PCR protocols. TCRdb re-called the multiplex PCR reads with MiXCR, one entry per CDR3 protein. Among some 99,000 distinct CDR3 sequences listed, more than 60% were seen once. The sample taken for sequencing was lung tumor tissue. Receptor source: a woman aged 60-75 years with non-small cell lung cancer.

With respect to this clonotype: Its ends do not fully match the called genes, so a read error is possible. The chain carries TRBV4-1 and TRBJ2-2; D possibly corresponds to TRBD2 (5 bases). The CDR3 is 9 amino acids. CDR1 and CDR2 (germline): MGHRA, YSYEKL. CDR3 coding DNA: TGCTACTTAACCGGGGAGCTGTTATTT. It encodes CYLTGELLF.

Comment on this clonotype: Germline and junction disagree at one end, which may indicate a read error. CDR3 nucleotide sequence: TGCAGCTCTAACGAAGCGGGAGAGAGGGGCTTC. Protein sequence: CSSNEAGERGF. This chain uses TRBV29-1 with TRBJ2-1, with TRBD2 matching over 8 bases. CDR1 is SQVTM, CDR2 ANQGSEA, per germline. CDR3 length: 11 residues.

The V and J genes are TRBV6-4 and TRBJ2-1, with 7 bases matching TRBD2. Losses at the gene ends were 0 bases for V and 6 bases for J; bases not matched to a gene: 5. Germline loops: CDR1 MRHNA, CDR2 SNTAGT. The CDR3 spans 15 residues. The CDR3 coding sequence is TGTGCCAGCAGTGACTCGGGAGGGGCGGTCAATGAGCAGTTCTTC. This codes for CASSDSGGAVNEQFF.

Note on this clonotype: At one boundary the junction diverges from the germline segment, which might be a read error. The V call is TRBV11-2, the J call TRBJ2-7, with 10 bases that match TRBD2. The CDR3 runs 15 residues. CDR1 is SGHAT and CDR2 is FQNNGV in the germline V gene. The CDR3 nucleotides are TGTGCCAGCAGCTACGGGCCTAGCGGGAGCTGCGAGCAGTACTTT. Translating it yields CASSYGPSGSCEQYF.

The genes are TRBV20-1 and TRBJ2-7; D is possibly TRBD1 (6 bases). The CDR3 runs 13 residues. Trimming took off 7 bases at V and 4 bases at J, with 17 bases between the two ends. From germline, CDR1 is DFQATT and CDR2 SNEGSKA (reference sequence). CDR3 region: CSVNPGQKYEQYF. For the CDR3, the DNA is TGCAGTGTTAATCCGGGACAAAAGTACGAGCAGTACTTC.

This clonotype has just a few counts. A junction end diverges from the germline sequence, so it may reflect a read error. The chain employs TRBV11-2 and TRBJ2-5, with D uncertain. CDR1 is SGHAT and CDR2 is FQNNGV in the germline V gene. The CDR3 has 13 amino acids. CDR3 loop: CASSTTNKETQYF. The CDR3, as DNA: TGTGCCAGCAGCACCACTAACAAAGAGACCCAGTACTTT. The entire variable domain, with the rest obtained from reference TRBV11-2 and TRBJ2-5, is as follows: EAGVAQSPRYKIIEKRQSVAFWCNPISGHATLYWYQQILGQGPKLLIQFQNNGVVDDSQLPKDRFSAERLKGVDSTLKIQPAKLEDSAVYLCASSTTNKETQYFGPGTRLLVL.

This clonotype turned up a few times. The V gene is TRBV10-2, the J gene TRBJ2-1; 12 bases agree with TRBD2. V shed 6 bases and J 9 bases; nucleotides not matched to a gene: 9. The CDR3 is made up of 15 amino acids. Per the germline V gene, CDR1 is WSHSY and CDR2 is SAAADI. The CDR3 spells CASSSSGGASGEQFF. DNA of the CDR3: TGCGCCAGCAGCTCTAGCGGGGGGGCCTCAGGTGAGCAGTTCTTC.